The 22 T cell receptor beta chains listed next were all sequenced from one sample in a study of T cells in tuberculosis. The assay was immunoSEQ multiplex PCR, and TCRdb's table has in-frame clones only and misses some. The sample records 35,000 to 45,000 clones, almost 95% being singletons. Sequences were obtained from PBMCs. These receptors were obtained from a donor aged 10-30 years with latent tuberculosis or without tuberculosis infection. Some clones in this sample may be carry-over from other donors' samples.

The chain couples TRBV7-9 to TRBJ2-1, with no clear D. Trimming left V 1 base short and J 14 bases short, with 12 bases between. The CDR3 consists of 12 residues. Germline CDR1 SEHNR, CDR2 FQNEAQ (reference sequence). This CDR3 reads CASSLGSLEEFF. CDR3 DNA sequence: TGTGCCAGCAGCTTAGGGTCTCTAGAGGAGTTCTTC.

This chain connects TRBV7-6 to TRBJ2-7, with a tentative D call TRBD2 (6 bases). CDR3 length: 15 residues. The germline CDR1 and CDR2 sequences are SGHVS and FNYEAQ. Trimming removed 5 bases from V and 5 bases from J, with 19 bases in between. The DNA for the CDR3 is TGTGCCAGCAGCGACCGTAATCGGGGGTCCGACGAGCAGTACTTC. Protein product: CASSDRNRGSDEQYF.

The chain uses TRBV27 and TRBJ2-5; possibly TRBD2 for D (5 bases). The V gene lost 4 bases and the J gene lost 3 bases, with 12 bases spanning the gap. Germline-derived CDR1 and CDR2 are MNHEY and SMNVEV (reference sequence). The CDR3 runs to 14 residues. The CDR3 protein is CASSSTSEEETQYF. CDR3 bases: TGTGCCAGCAGTTCCACCTCGGAGGAAGAGACCCAGTACTTC.

The chain combines TRBV29-1 with TRBJ1-2; 8 nucleotides match TRBD1. Losses at the gene ends were 7 bases for V and 2 bases for J; bases not matched to a gene: 9. The CDR3 is 14 residues long. CDR1 SQVTM and CDR2 ANQGSEA come from the germline V gene. CDR3: CSAGGQGRNYGYTF. CDR3 DNA: TGCAGCGCCGGCGGACAGGGACGGAACTATGGCTACACCTTC.

The chain recombines TRBV2 with TRBJ2-5; D remains ambiguous. The V end was cut by 5 bases, the J end by 5 bases, with 15 bases between. CDR1 and CDR2 from the germline V gene are SNHLY and FYNNEI. CDR3 length: 14 amino acids. The CDR3 protein is CASSHGHPKETQYF. CDR3 coding DNA: TGTGCCAGCAGTCATGGGCATCCGAAGGAGACCCAGTACTTC.

The sample holds a few counts of this clone. The same CDR3 is also encoded by other DNA sequences in this sample. The chain combines TRBV7-2 with TRBJ2-1, with TRBD2 identical over 13 bases. Trimming at V came to 1 base and at J to 10 bases, leaving 4 bases not matched to a gene. The CDR3 loop spans 15 amino acids. Per germline, CDR1 SGHTA and CDR2 FQGNSA. The CDR3 bases are TGTGCCAGCAGCTTAGTACTAGCGGGGGGGCGCGAGCAGTTCTTC. This gives the protein CASSLVLAGGREQFF. Supplemented by reference TRBV7-2 and TRBJ2-1, the full variable domain reads GAGVSQSPSNKVTEKGKDVELRCDPISGHTALYWYRQSLGQGLEFLIYFQGNSAPDKSGLPSDRFSAERTGGSVSTLTIQRTQQEDSAVYLCASSLVLAGGREQFFGPGTRLTVL.

J is TRBJ2-2 and V is TRBV4-1; a weak D match, TRBD1 (5 bases). Trimming left V 2 bases short and J 6 bases short, with 10 bases between. The CDR3 runs to 14 residues. CDR1 is MGHRA, CDR2 YSYEKL, per germline. The CDR3 DNA reads as TGCGCCAGCAGCCAAAGACAGATACCCGGGGAGCTGTTTTTT. Translated, it gives CASSQRQIPGELFF.

The rearrangement links TRBV4-3 to TRBJ1-1; D is ambiguous. CDR3 length: 17 residues. Trimming cost V 0 bases and J 2 bases, with 16 bases left between them. Germline-derived CDR1 and CDR2 are LGHNA and YSLEER. Here the CDR3 DNA reads TGCGCCAGCAGCCAAGATGTGTGGAGGGAGGTCAACACTGAAGCTTTCTTT. Amino acids: CASSQDVWREVNTEAFF.

This chain links TRBV7-9 with TRBJ1-2, with a weak D call TRBD1 (6 bases). Trimming shortened V by 6 bases and J by 2 bases, and 10 bases separated the two germline ends. This CDR3 contains 13 residues. Germline V gives CDR1 SEHNR, CDR2 FQNEAQ (reference sequence). Written as DNA, the CDR3 is TGTGCCAGCAGTCGACAGGCCAACTATGGCTACACCTTC. Its protein product is CASSRQANYGYTF.

The V and J genes are TRBV27 and TRBJ2-7, with a weak D call TRBD2 (5 bases). The CDR3 is 13 amino acids. CDR1 and CDR2 (germline): MNHEY, SMNVEV (reference sequence). V shed 0 bases and J shed 6 bases, with 9 bases lying between them. This chain's CDR3 is CASSLSAGVEQYF. CDR3 DNA sequence: TGTGCCAGCAGTTTATCGGCGGGCGTCGAGCAGTACTTC.

V and J are TRBV6-6 and TRBJ1-5, with 10 bases aligning to TRBD1. CDR3 size: 15 residues. With V trimmed by 5 bases and J by 4 bases, 5 bases remained unmatched. The germline V gene has CDR1 MNHNY and CDR2 SVGAGI (reference sequence). The CDR3, as DNA: TGTGCCAGCAGTGGACAGGGGGTCATTAATCAGCCCCAGCATTTT. Its protein product is CASSGQGVINQPQHF.

The CDR3 region is CASSQEAGSDYAGTDTQYF. In nucleotides, the CDR3 is TGCGCCAGCAGCCAAGAGGCAGGGTCGGATTACGCAGGGACAGATACGCAGTATTTT. V is TRBV4-3 and J is TRBJ2-3; weak D call: TRBD1 (5 bases). The ends were cut back, 0 bases at V and 3 bases at J, with 22 bases in the middle. Germline V gives CDR1 LGHNA, CDR2 YSLEER. The CDR3 length is 19 residues.

The CDR3 coding sequence is TGTGCCAGTTATCCGGGACAGGGCTCTTCACCCCTCCACTTT. Protein product: CASYPGQGSSPLHF. This chain links TRBV28 with TRBJ1-6, with 9 nucleotides matching TRBD1. The CDR3 is 14 amino acids. J lost 9 bases, V lost 9 bases, and 9 bases had no gene match. Germline values: CDR1 MDHEN, CDR2 SYDVKM.

This clone has only one observation. The chain has TRBV7-2 and TRBJ2-7, with TRBD2 matching over 9 bases. The CDR3 runs 13 residues. CDR1 and CDR2 from the germline V gene are SGHTA and FQGNSA. The junction had 6 bases not matched to a gene; V was cut back by 6 bases and J by 6 bases. The DNA for the CDR3 is TGTGCCAGCAGATTAAGCGGGGGGCTCGAGCAGTACTTC. Its protein product is CASRLSGGLEQYF.

V is TRBV28 and J is TRBJ1-1, with a tentative D call TRBD1 (5 bases). The germline V gene encodes CDR1 MDHEN and CDR2 SYDVKM. This CDR3 contains 15 residues. Deletions cut 4 bases from V and 1 base from J, with 13 bases between. CDR3 sequence: CASSSGSLTNTEAFF. The CDR3 DNA reads TGTGCCAGCAGTTCAGGGTCACTAACGAACACTGAAGCTTTCTTT. The full variable domain, rest sourced from reference TRBV28 and TRBJ1-1, is DVKVTQSSRYLVKRTGEKVFLECVQDMDHENMFWYRQDPGLGLRLIYFSYDVKMKEKGDIPEGYSVSREKKERFSLILESASTNQTSMYLCASSSGSLTNTEAFFGQGTRLTVV.

The rearrangement uses TRBV21-1 and TRBJ2-1; TRBD2 reflects the table's D call only, with no check against the DNA. TRBV21-1 represents a pseudogene. The CDR3 is 17 amino acids. DNA for the CDR3: TGTGCCAGCAGCACTTCCCCCGGGACTAGCGGGGGCCGCGAGCAGTTCTTC. Translated, it gives CASSTSPGTSGGREQFF.

The J gene is TRBJ2-2, the V gene TRBV11-1; perhaps TRBD1 as D (6 bases). The CDR3 runs to 16 residues. The V and J ends lost 5 bases and 2 bases respectively, with 15 bases between them. Germline loops: CDR1 SGHAT, CDR2 FQDESV (reference sequence). The CDR3: CASSPVPGHNTGELFF. As DNA, the CDR3 is TGTGCCAGCAGCCCGGTCCCGGGACACAACACCGGGGAGCTGTTTTTT.

The rearrangement joins TRBV29-1 to TRBJ2-1, with D unclear. The CDR3 is 12 amino acids. CDR1 and CDR2 from the germline V gene are SQVTM and ANQGSEA. Trimming removed 7 bases at V and 1 base at J, with 8 bases between. The CDR3 protein is CSGHLSYNEQFF. The CDR3 DNA reads as TGCAGCGGGCATTTGTCCTACAATGAGCAGTTCTTC.

V and J are TRBV5-8 and TRBJ2-2; TRBD1 matches 7 bases. The junction had 4 bases not matched to a gene; V was cut back by 2 bases and J by 0 bases. Germline CDR1 and CDR2: SGHTS and YDEGEE. CDR3 length: 16 amino acids. The CDR3 region has the DNA TGTGCCAGCAGCTTTGAGGGACAGCCGAACACCGGGGAGCTGTTTTTT. Amino acid sequence: CASSFEGQPNTGELFF. The full variable domain, in which reference TRBV5-8 and TRBJ2-2 provide the parts outside the CDR3, is EAGVTQSPTHLIKTRGQQATLRCSPISGHTSVYWYQQALGLGLQFLLWYDEGEERNRGNFPPRFSGRQFPNYSSELNVNALELEDSALYLCASSFEGQPNTGELFFGEGSRLTVL.

The genes are TRBV4-3 and TRBJ2-3; D possibly corresponds to TRBD2 (7 bases). CDR3 length: 15 amino acids. V lost 0 bases, J lost 4 bases, and 11 bases lay in between. Per the germline V gene, CDR1 is LGHNA and CDR2 is YSLEER. The CDR3 protein is CASSQEWGGSDTQYF. DNA for the CDR3: TGCGCCAGCAGCCAAGAGTGGGGGGGCTCAGATACGCAGTATTTT.

This chain joins TRBV5-8 and TRBJ1-2; D not resolved. The CDR3 length is 14 residues. CDR1 is SGHTS, CDR2 YDEGEE, per germline. Trimming stripped 0 bases from V and 8 bases from J, with 14 bases between. This CDR3 reads CASSLERRSRGYTF. The CDR3 coding sequence is TGTGCCAGCAGCTTGGAGAGGAGGTCTCGGGGCTACACCTTC. Based on the CDR3 plus reference TRBV5-8 and TRBJ1-2, the full variable domain is EAGVTQSPTHLIKTRGQQATLRCSPISGHTSVYWYQQALGLGLQFLLWYDEGEERNRGNFPPRFSGRQFPNYSSELNVNALELEDSALYLCASSLERRSRGYTFGSGTRLTVV.

The gene calls are TRBV11-2 and TRBJ1-2, with 7 bases lining up with TRBD1. J was trimmed by 7 bases and V by 0 bases; bases with no gene match: 11. CDR1 SGHAT and CDR2 FQNNGV come from the germline V gene. There are 16 residues in the CDR3. The CDR3: CASSLDTGHRGGGYTF. CDR3 DNA: TGTGCCAGCAGCTTAGATACGGGCCACAGGGGAGGTGGCTACACCTTC.